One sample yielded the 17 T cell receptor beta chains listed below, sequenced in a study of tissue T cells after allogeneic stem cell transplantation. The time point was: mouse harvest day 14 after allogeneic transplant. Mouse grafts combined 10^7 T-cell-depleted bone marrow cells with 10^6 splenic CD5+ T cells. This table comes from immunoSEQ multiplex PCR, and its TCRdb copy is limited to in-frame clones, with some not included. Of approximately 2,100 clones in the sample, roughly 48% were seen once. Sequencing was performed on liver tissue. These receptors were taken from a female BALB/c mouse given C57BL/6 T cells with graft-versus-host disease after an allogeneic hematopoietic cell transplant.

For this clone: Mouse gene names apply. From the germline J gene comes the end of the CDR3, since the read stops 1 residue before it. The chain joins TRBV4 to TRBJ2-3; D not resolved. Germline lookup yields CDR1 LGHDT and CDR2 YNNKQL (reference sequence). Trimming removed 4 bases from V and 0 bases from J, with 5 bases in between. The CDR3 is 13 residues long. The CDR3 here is CASSWGSAETLYF. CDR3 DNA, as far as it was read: TGTGCCAGCAGCTGGGGTAGTGCAGAAACGCTGTAT.

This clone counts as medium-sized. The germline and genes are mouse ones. The CDR3 loop reads CASSPGQSSAETLYF. The sequenced CDR3 bases are TGTGCTAGCAGTCCGGGACAGAGTAGTGCAGAAACGCTGTAT. The rearrangement links TRBV17 to TRBJ2-3; TRBD1 aligns across 7 bases. The CDR3 extends 1 residue past the end of the read, so its final part is completed from the germline J gene. J lost 0 bases, V lost 5 bases, and 5 bases had no gene match. Germline-derived CDR1 and CDR2 are MNHDT and YYDKIL. The CDR3 covers 15 residues.

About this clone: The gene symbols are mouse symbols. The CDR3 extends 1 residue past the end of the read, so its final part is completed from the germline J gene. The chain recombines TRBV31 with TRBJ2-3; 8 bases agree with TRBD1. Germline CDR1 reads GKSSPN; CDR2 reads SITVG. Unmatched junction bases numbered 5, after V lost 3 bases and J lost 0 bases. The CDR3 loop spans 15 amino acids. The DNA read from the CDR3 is TGTGCCTGGAGATTGGGGACAGGTAGTGCAGAAACGCTGTAT. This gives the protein CAWRLGTGSAETLY. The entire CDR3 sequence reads CAWRLGTGSAETLYF.

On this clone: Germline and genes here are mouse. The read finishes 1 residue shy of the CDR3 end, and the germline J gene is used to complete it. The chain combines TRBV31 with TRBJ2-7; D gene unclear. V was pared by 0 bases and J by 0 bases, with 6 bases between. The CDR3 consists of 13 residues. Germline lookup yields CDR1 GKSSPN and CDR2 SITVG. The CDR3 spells CAWSLGSSYEQYF. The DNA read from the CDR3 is TGTGCCTGGAGTCTAGGGAGCTCCTATGAACAGTAC.

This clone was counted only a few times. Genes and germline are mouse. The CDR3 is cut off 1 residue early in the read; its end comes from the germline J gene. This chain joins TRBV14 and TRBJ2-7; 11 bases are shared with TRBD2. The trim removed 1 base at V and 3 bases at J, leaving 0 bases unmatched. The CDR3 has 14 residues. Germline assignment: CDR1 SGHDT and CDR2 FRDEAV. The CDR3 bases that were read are TGTGCCAGCAGTTTCGACTGGGGGGGCTATGAACAGTAC. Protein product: CASSFDWGGYEQY. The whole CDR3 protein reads CASSFDWGGYEQYF.

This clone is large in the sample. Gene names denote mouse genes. The CDR3 here is CASSLDRRGYEQYF. The CDR3 DNA, read in part, is TGTGCCAGCAGCTTAGATCGCAGGGGGTATGAACAGTAC. The V gene is TRBV3, the J gene TRBJ2-7, with 7 bases lining up with TRBD1. The CDR3 end is not reached by the read, which stops 1 residue before it; the germline J gene fills it in. The CDR3 covers 14 residues. Germline lookup yields CDR1 SNHLY and CDR2 FYNGKV (reference sequence). The ends lost 1 base at V and 4 bases at J; junction bases unmatched: 4.

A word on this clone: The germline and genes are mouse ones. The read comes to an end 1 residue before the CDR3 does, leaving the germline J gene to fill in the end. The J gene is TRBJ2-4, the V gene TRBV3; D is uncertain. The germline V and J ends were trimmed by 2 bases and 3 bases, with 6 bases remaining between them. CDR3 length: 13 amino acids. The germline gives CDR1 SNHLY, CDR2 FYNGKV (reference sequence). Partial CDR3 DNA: TGTGCCAGCAGCTTACGGGGACAAAACACCTTGTAC. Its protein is CASSLRGQNTLY. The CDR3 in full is CASSLRGQNTLYF.

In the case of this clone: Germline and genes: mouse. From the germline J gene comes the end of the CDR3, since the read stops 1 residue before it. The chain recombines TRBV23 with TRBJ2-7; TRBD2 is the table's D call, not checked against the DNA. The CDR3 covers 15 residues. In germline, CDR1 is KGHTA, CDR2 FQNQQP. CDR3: CSSSHPGLGGFEQYF. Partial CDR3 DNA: TGCTCCAGCAGTCACCCGGGACTGGGGGGCTTTGAACAGTAC. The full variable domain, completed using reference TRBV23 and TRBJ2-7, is DAAVTQKPRYLIKMKGQEAEMKCIPEKGHTAVFWYQQKQSKELKFLIYFQNQQPLDQIDMVKERFSAVCPSSSLCSLGIRTCEAEDSALYLCSSSHPGLGGFEQYFGPGTRLTVL.

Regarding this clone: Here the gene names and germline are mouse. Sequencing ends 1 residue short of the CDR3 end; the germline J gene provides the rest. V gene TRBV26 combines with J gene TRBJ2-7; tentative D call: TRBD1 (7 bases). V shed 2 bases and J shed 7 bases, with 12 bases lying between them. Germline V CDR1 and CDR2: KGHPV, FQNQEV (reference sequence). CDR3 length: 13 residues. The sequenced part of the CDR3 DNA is TGTGCCAGCAGTCTGATTGGGGGACAGGAACAGTAC. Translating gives CASSLIGGQEQY. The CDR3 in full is CASSLIGGQEQYF. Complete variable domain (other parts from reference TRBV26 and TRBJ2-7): NSKVIQTPRYLVKGQGQKAKMRCIPEKGHPVVFWYQQNKNNEFKFLINFQNQEVLQQIDMTEKRFSAECPSNSPCSLEIQSSEAGDSALYLCASSLIGGQEQYFGPGTRLTVL.

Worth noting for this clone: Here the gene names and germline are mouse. This CDR3 is CASSLEEVFF. The part of the CDR3 DNA that was read is TGTGCAAGCAGCTTGGAAGAAGTCTTC. The rearrangement links TRBV16 to TRBJ1-1; D unclear. The read is 1 residue too short to cover the CDR3 end, so that end is filled in from the germline J gene. Germline CDR1 SGHSA, CDR2 FRNQAP. V gave up 3 bases and J gave up 7 bases, with 3 bases separating them. CDR3 size: 10 residues.

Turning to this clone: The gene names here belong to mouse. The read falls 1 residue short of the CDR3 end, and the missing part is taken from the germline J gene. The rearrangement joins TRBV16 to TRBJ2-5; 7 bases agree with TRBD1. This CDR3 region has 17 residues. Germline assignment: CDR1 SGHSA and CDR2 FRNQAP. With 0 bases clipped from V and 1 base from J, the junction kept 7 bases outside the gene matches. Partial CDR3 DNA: TGTGCAAGCAGCTTAGATAAGCCTGGACAGGACCAAGACACCCAGTAC. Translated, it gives CASSLDKPGQDQDTQY. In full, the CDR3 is CASSLDKPGQDQDTQYF.

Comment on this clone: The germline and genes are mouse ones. The DNA read from the CDR3 is TGTGCCAGCAGTCCCACCCCTTCTGGAAATACGCTCTAT. It encodes CASSPTPSGNTLY. The whole CDR3 is CASSPTPSGNTLYF. The gene calls are TRBV26 and TRBJ1-3; no clear D. The CDR3 end is not reached by the read, which stops 1 residue before it; the germline J gene fills it in. Germline CDR1 and CDR2: KGHPV and FQNQEV (reference sequence). The CDR3 is 14 residues long. Deletions cut 4 bases from V and 0 bases from J, with 7 bases between.

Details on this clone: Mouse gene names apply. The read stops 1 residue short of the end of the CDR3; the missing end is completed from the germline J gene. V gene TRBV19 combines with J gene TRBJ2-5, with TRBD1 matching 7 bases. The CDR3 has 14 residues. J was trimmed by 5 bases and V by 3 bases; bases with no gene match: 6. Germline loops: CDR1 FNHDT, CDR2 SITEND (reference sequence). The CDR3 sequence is CASSTPGGRDTQYF. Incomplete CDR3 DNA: TGTGCCAGCAGTACCCCAGGGGGAAGAGACACCCAGTAC.

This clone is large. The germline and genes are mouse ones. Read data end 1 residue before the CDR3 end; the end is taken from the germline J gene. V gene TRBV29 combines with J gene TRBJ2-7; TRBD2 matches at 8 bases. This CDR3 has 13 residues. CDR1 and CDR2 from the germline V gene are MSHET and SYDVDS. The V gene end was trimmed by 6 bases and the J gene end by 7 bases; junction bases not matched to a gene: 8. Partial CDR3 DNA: TGTGCTAGCAGCCCCGGGGGGGCGCGGGAACAGTAC. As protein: CASSPGGAREQY. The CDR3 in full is CASSPGGAREQYF.

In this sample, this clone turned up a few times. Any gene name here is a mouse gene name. The CDR3 DNA, read in part, is TGTGCCAGCAGTATATGTGAACAGTAC. It encodes CASSICEQY. The whole CDR3 protein is CASSICEQYF. The V gene is TRBV19, the J gene TRBJ2-7; D not resolved. The CDR3 goes on 1 residue after the read ends, and that part is filled in from the germline J gene. Germline assignment: CDR1 FNHDT and CDR2 SITEND (reference sequence). The CDR3 runs 10 residues. The V gene lost 1 base and the J gene lost 6 bases, with 2 bases spanning the gap.

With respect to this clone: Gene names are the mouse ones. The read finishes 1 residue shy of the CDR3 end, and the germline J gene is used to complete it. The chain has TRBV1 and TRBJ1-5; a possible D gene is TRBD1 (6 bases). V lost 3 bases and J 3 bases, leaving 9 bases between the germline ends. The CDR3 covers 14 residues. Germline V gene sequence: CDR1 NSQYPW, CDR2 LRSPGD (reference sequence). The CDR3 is CTCSAGTLNQAPLF. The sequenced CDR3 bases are TGCACCTGCAGTGCCGGGACACTCAACCAGGCTCCGCTT.

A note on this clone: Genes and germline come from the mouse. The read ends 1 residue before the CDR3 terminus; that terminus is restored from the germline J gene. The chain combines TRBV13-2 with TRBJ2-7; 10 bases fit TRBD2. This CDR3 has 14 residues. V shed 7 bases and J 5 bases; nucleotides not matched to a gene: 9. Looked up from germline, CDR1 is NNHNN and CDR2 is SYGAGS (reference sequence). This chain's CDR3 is CASSADWGFHEQYF. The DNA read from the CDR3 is TGTGCCAGCAGCGCGGACTGGGGGTTCCATGAACAGTAC.